This is a list of T cell receptor beta chains from one sample in a study of blood T cell repertoires in COVID-19. TCRdb's copy holds only in-frame clones and misses some; the assay was immunoSEQ multiplex PCR. This sample yields more than 450,000 clones, of which approximately 86% are seen a single time; roughly 0.7% belongs to the top ten. The sample was PBMCs or T cells enriched from blood (not recorded which). Receptors were obtained from a woman aged 18-35 years who had recovered from COVID-19. Each CDR3 is given with its conserved first and last residue. The D gene is left open where the match is weak. Not all rows give a size; the values are once, few, many and, for expanded clones, a class.

size	length	V	D	J	CDR3	DNA
-	13	TRBV7-9	-	TRBJ1-1	CASSLGANTEAFF	TGTGCCAGCAGCTTAGGGGCCAACACTGAAGCTTTCTTT
-	14	TRBV6-5	TRBD1	TRBJ1-4	CASTETGSWEKLFF	TGTGCCAGCACCGAGACAGGGTCGTGGGAAAAACTGTTTTTT
-	16	TRBV7-6	TRBD1	TRBJ1-5	CASSLGTGQINQPQHF	TGTGCCAGCAGCTTAGGGACGGGACAGATCAATCAGCCCCAGCATTTT
-	13	TRBV7-9	-	TRBJ1-6	CASSTLVNSPLHF	TGTGCCAGCAGCACCCTAGTCAATTCACCCCTCCACTTT
-	16	TRBV11-3	TRBD2	TRBJ2-5	CASSPGTSGDQETQYF	TGTGCCAGCAGCCCAGGGACTAGCGGGGATCAAGAGACCCAGTACTTC
-	15	TRBV11-2	TRBD1	TRBJ2-1	CASSSRGTGGNEQFF	TGTGCCAGCAGCTCCCGGGGGACAGGGGGCAATGAGCAGTTCTTC
-	16	TRBV28	TRBD1	TRBJ2-1	CASSSPGQGAQNEQFF	TGTGCCAGCAGTTCACCGGGACAGGGGGCGCAAAATGAGCAGTTCTTC
-	13	TRBV5-1	-	TRBJ2-5	CASSIETRETQYF	TGCGCCAGCAGCATCGAGACTAGGGAGACCCAGTACTTC
-	14	TRBV18	-	TRBJ1-4	CASSPGGGNEKLFF	TGTGCCAGCTCACCGGGGGGAGGTAATGAAAAACTGTTTTTT
-	17	TRBV18	TRBD1	TRBJ1-6	CASSPSATDRGRSPLHF	TGTGCCAGCTCACCTTCAGCGACGGACAGGGGAAGATCACCCCTCCACTTT
-	11	TRBV29-1	-	TRBJ1-1	CSVIGASEAFF	TGCAGCGTTATTGGGGCTTCTGAAGCTTTCTTT
-	16	TRBV4-2	-	TRBJ1-6	CASSSSPGSRNSPLHF	TGTGCCAGCAGCTCCTCTCCCGGGAGCCGCAATTCACCCCTCCACTTT
-	18	TRBV4-1	TRBD2	TRBJ2-4	CASSPGLAGGIAKNIQYF	TGCGCCAGCAGCCCGGGGCTAGCGGGGGGGATAGCCAAAAACATTCAGTACTTC
-	14	TRBV4-2	TRBD1	TRBJ1-2	CASSQREGDRGYTF	TGTGCCAGCAGCCAGAGGGAGGGGGACAGGGGCTACACCTTC
-	16	TRBV11-2	-	TRBJ2-5	CASSLGYGGQEETQYF	TGTGCCAGCAGCTTAGGGTACGGGGGGCAGGAAGAGACCCAGTACTTC
-	17	TRBV5-5	-	TRBJ1-5	CASSSFTTGSVYQPQHF	TGTGCCAGCAGTTCCTTTACAACAGGCTCTGTATATCAGCCCCAGCATTTT
-	15	TRBV29-1	-	TRBJ1-1	CSVEGRGGLNTEAFF	TGCAGCGTTGAGGGGAGGGGGGGATTGAACACTGAAGCTTTCTTT
-	16	TRBV6-6	TRBD1	TRBJ2-3	CASSYSGTGVLDTQYF	TGTGCCAGCAGTTACTCCGGGACAGGGGTCCTAGATACGCAGTATTTT
-	15	TRBV29-1	-	TRBJ2-1	CSVGAGSLGYNEQFF	TGCAGCGTTGGGGCCGGTTCCTTGGGTTACAATGAGCAGTTCTTC
-	14	TRBV5-4	TRBD1	TRBJ1-2	CASSLDRGGYGYTF	TGTGCCAGCAGCTTGGACAGGGGGGGGTATGGCTACACCTTC
once	13	TRBV30	-	TRBJ1-1	CAWRGAMNTEAFF	TGTGCCTGGAGAGGGGCGATGAACACTGAAGCTTTCTTT
-	15	TRBV5-1	TRBD2	TRBJ2-2	CASSLATSEGGELFF	TGCGCCAGCAGCTTGGCCACTAGCGAGGGTGGGGAGCTGTTTTTT
-	17	TRBV19	TRBD1	TRBJ2-3	CASSITRSGGGTDTQYF	TGTGCCAGTAGTATTACACGGTCAGGGGGAGGCACAGATACGCAGTATTTT
-	13	TRBV27	-	TRBJ2-7	CASSFDRSYEQYF	TGTGCCAGCAGTTTCGACAGGTCCTACGAGCAGTACTTC
-	14	TRBV27	TRBD1	TRBJ1-1	CASRYRGSYTEAFF	TGTGCCAGCAGATACAGGGGCTCTTACACTGAAGCTTTCTTT
-	15	TRBV19	-	TRBJ1-3	CASSFSTGPGNTIYF	TGTGCCAGTAGTTTCTCGACAGGACCAGGAAACACCATATATTTT
once	13	TRBV2	-	TRBJ1-2	CASSEGQNYGYTF	TGTGCCAGCAGCGAAGGACAGAACTATGGCTACACCTTC
-	13	TRBV30	-	TRBJ1-1	CAWSSGGGAEAFF	TGTGCCTGGTCAAGCGGCGGAGGGGCTGAAGCTTTCTTT
few	14	TRBV14	-	TRBJ1-2	CASSQTQGDYGYTF	TGTGCCAGCAGCCAAACCCAAGGGGACTATGGCTACACCTTC
few	14	TRBV4-2	TRBD1	TRBJ1-6	CASSQGTGGSPLHF	TGTGCCAGCAGCCAAGGGACAGGGGGTTCACCCCTCCACTTT
-	13	TRBV28	-	TRBJ1-1	CAAQGVLNTEAFF	TGTGCCGCTCAAGGGGTACTGAACACTGAAGCTTTCTTT
-	16	TRBV2	TRBD2	TRBJ2-2	CASAPWEGSNTGELFF	TGTGCCAGCGCCCCCTGGGAGGGATCCAACACCGGGGAGCTGTTTTTT
-	16	TRBV28	TRBD2	TRBJ2-2	CASSYTGTSGTGELFF	TGTGCCAGCAGTTATACAGGGACTAGCGGGACCGGGGAGCTGTTTTTT
-	13	TRBV5-6	-	TRBJ2-7	CASSFKDSQEQYF	TGTGCCAGCAGCTTTAAGGACAGCCAAGAGCAGTACTTC
-	14	TRBV19	TRBD1	TRBJ2-1	CASVRTGGYNEQFF	TGTGCCAGCGTAAGGACAGGGGGCTACAATGAGCAGTTCTTC
-	15	TRBV19	-	TRBJ1-6	CASSLWGAYNSPLHF	TGTGCCAGTAGCCTTTGGGGCGCCTATAATTCACCCCTCCACTTT
-	14	TRBV7-2	TRBD1	TRBJ1-4	CASSSRQGGEKLFF	TGTGCCAGCAGCTCGAGACAGGGTGGCGAAAAACTGTTTTTT
-	16	TRBV19	TRBD2	TRBJ2-1	CASSIVSGTSYGEQFF	TGTGCCAGTAGTATAGTGAGCGGGACTAGTTACGGTGAGCAGTTCTTC
-	14	TRBV5-1	TRBD1	TRBJ2-3	CASSSGTGTDTQYF	TGCGCCAGCAGCTCGGGGACAGGCACAGATACGCAGTATTTT
-	14	TRBV12-5	-	TRBJ2-3	CASASGLVTDTQYF	TGTGCTAGTGCCTCGGGACTTGTGACAGATACGCAGTATTTT
-	16	TRBV6-1	-	TRBJ1-3	CASSETPQGRGNTIYF	TGTGCCAGCAGTGAAACCCCCCAGGGGAGAGGAAACACCATATATTTT
-	16	TRBV2	-	TRBJ1-4	CASSDLDSPTNEKLFF	TGTGCCAGCAGTGACCTGGACAGCCCAACTAATGAAAAACTGTTTTTT
-	19	TRBV5-6	TRBD1	TRBJ1-2	CASSSRKDRDRVTFNGYTF	TGTGCCAGCAGCAGCCGAAAGGACCGGGACAGGGTAACGTTTAATGGCTACACCTTC
-	14	TRBV11-2	-	TRBJ2-7	CASSHDTTTYEQYF	TGTGCCAGCAGCCACGACACCACGACCTACGAGCAGTACTTC
-	16	TRBV4-1	-	TRBJ2-5	CASSQLYRERKETQYF	TGCGCCAGCAGCCAGCTATACAGGGAACGGAAAGAGACCCAGTACTTC
-	15	TRBV5-4	TRBD2	TRBJ2-7	CASSAPGGLVSEQYF	TGTGCCAGCAGCGCCCCGGGAGGGTTAGTATCCGAGCAGTACTTC
-	18	TRBV9	-	TRBJ1-6	CASIRDDGQCFYNSPLHF	TGTGCCAGCATTCGGGATGATGGACAGTGCTTCTATAATTCACCCCTCCACTTT
-	16	TRBV3-1/TRBV3-2	-	TRBJ2-2	CASSPERLLNTGELFF	TGTGCCAGCAGCCCAGAGCGGCTACTGAACACCGGGGAGCTGTTTTTT
few	16	TRBV4-1	-	TRBJ1-2	CASSQDRAGQGYGYTF	TGCGCCAGCAGCCAAGATCGAGCAGGGCAGGGCTATGGCTACACCTTC
-	13	TRBV18	-	TRBJ2-5	CASSKGVTETQYF	TGTGCCAGCTCCAAGGGGGTAACCGAGACCCAGTACTTC
-	15	TRBV25-1	-	TRBJ2-3	CASSDRDLTTDTQYF	TGTGCCAGCAGTGACAGGGACTTAACCACAGATACGCAGTATTTT
-	13	TRBV5-1	-	TRBJ2-7	CASSLRQSYEQYF	TGCGCCAGCAGCTTGAGACAGTCCTACGAGCAGTACTTC
-	14	TRBV5-6	-	TRBJ1-3	CASLVRGLGNTIYF	TGTGCCAGCCTTGTCAGGGGCCTAGGAAACACCATATATTTT
-	15	TRBV4-1	-	TRBJ1-4	CASSQGTSTNEKLFF	TGCGCCAGCAGCCAAGGGACTTCAACTAATGAAAAACTGTTTTTT
-	15	TRBV9	-	TRBJ2-1	CASSPSGGMDNEQFF	TGTGCCAGCAGCCCCTCTGGGGGCATGGACAATGAGCAGTTCTTC
-	12	TRBV5-1	-	TRBJ2-7	CASSLDPLEQYF	TGCGCCAGCAGCTTGGATCCCCTCGAGCAGTACTTC
-	16	TRBV9	TRBD2	TRBJ2-1	CASSVVASGGYNEQFF	TGTGCCAGCAGCGTAGTCGCTAGCGGGGGTTACAATGAGCAGTTCTTC
-	15	TRBV2	-	TRBJ2-2	CASSRNRQGTGELFF	TGTGCCAGCAGTCGTAACCGCCAGGGAACCGGGGAGCTGTTTTTT